This passage covers 32 T cell receptor beta chains from one sample sequenced in a study of Graves' ophthalmopathy and Graves' hyperthyroidism. The sequenced template was RNA, covering the TCR beta CDR3 region. HTBI-primed RT-PCR formed the first round, and a multiplex PCR formed the second. One entry per CDR3 protein results from TCRdb running MiXCR on the multiplex PCR reads. The data hold a few hundred thousand distinct CDR3 sequences, with about a fifth observed a single time. Source material: peripheral blood. The receptors shown here come from a woman between 45 and 60 years old with Graves' ophthalmopathy.

The chain is built from TRBV5-1 and TRBJ2-2, with 8 bases identical to TRBD1. This CDR3 is 14 amino acids long. Germline lookup yields CDR1 SGHRS and CDR2 YFSETQ. V was pared by 7 bases and J by 2 bases, with 4 bases of the junction left unmatched. The CDR3 DNA reads TGCGCCAGCCTCGGGACAGGTAACACCGGGGAGCTGTTTTTT. Protein product: CASLGTGNTGELFF.

This clonotype was counted at least ten times. CDR3 amino acids: CASSSLEGRGYEQYF. CDR3 nucleotide sequence: TGTGCCAGCAGCTCGCTGGAGGGGCGCGGATACGAGCAGTACTTC. The genes are TRBV13 and TRBJ2-7, with D perhaps matching TRBD2 (6 bases). Trimming pared 4 bases from V and 4 bases from J, leaving 17 bases between. The CDR3 runs 15 residues. Germline CDR1 PRHDT, CDR2 FYEKMQ (reference sequence). Using reference TRBV13 and TRBJ2-7 for the parts outside the CDR3, the full variable domain is AAGVIQSPRHLIKEKRETATLKCYPIPRHDTVYWYQQGPGQDPQFLISFYEKMQSDKGSIPDRFSAQQFSDYHSELNMSSLELGDSALYFCASSSLEGRGYEQYFGPGTRLTVT.

This clonotype occurred a few times. The chain uses TRBV18 and TRBJ1-2, with D hard to call. The germline V and J ends were trimmed by 3 bases and 3 bases, with 14 bases remaining between them. The CDR3 is made up of 15 amino acids. Germline values: CDR1 KGHSH, CDR2 LQKENI. The CDR3 protein is CASSPQITTDYGYTF. Here the CDR3 DNA reads TGTGCCAGCTCACCCCAGATTACTACAGACTATGGCTACACCTTC.

J is TRBJ1-2 and V is TRBV7-9; no definite D call. This CDR3 is built from 12 residues. Trimming took 10 bases from V and 2 from J, leaving 11 bases between them. The germline V gene encodes CDR1 SEHNR and CDR2 FQNEAQ (reference sequence). In nucleotides, the CDR3 is TGTGCCACGGAGGGAGGGAACTATGGCTACACCTTC. It translates to CATEGGNYGYTF.

This clonotype came up once. The chain has TRBV7-8 and TRBJ2-1; D remains unclear. The CDR3 has 13 residues. Trimming pared 1 base from V and 5 bases from J, leaving 6 bases between. The germline V gene has CDR1 SGHVS and CDR2 FQNEAQ. The DNA of the CDR3 is TGTGCCAGCAGCTTAGACTGGGACAATGAGCAGTTCTTC. Residues: CASSLDWDNEQFF.

This clonotype was observed at least ten times. The V gene is TRBV11-2, the J gene TRBJ1-2, with a weak D call TRBD1 (6 bases). Germline CDR1 and CDR2: SGHAT and FQNNGV. V lost 0 bases and J lost 5, with 13 bases in between. The CDR3 has 15 amino acids. CDR3 sequence reads: CASSLEGTQNYGYTF. CDR3 DNA: TGTGCCAGCAGCTTAGAGGGGACACAAAATTATGGCTACACCTTC.

This clonotype was observed at least ten times. This rearrangement joins TRBV28 to TRBJ2-7; 8 bases line up with TRBD1. This CDR3 is built from 15 residues. The J segment lost 3 bases and the V segment lost 5 bases, leaving 9 bases of the junction unmatched. From germline, CDR1 is MDHEN and CDR2 SYDVKM. CDR3 sequence reads: CASSTQGGASYEQYF. The CDR3, as DNA: TGTGCCAGCAGTACACAGGGGGGTGCAAGCTACGAGCAGTACTTC. The full variable domain, rest sourced from reference TRBV28 and TRBJ2-7, is DVKVTQSSRYLVKRTGEKVFLECVQDMDHENMFWYRQDPGLGLRLIYFSYDVKMKEKGDIPEGYSVSREKKERFSLILESASTNQTSMYLCASSTQGGASYEQYFGPGTRLTVT.

At least ten counts were recorded for this clonotype. Germline and junction disagree at one end, which may indicate a read error. The chain links TRBV9 to TRBJ1-2; 7 bases are shared with TRBD1. This CDR3 has 14 amino acids. Germline CDR1 SGDLS, CDR2 YYNGEE. DNA for the CDR3: TGTGCCAGCAGCGTATCAGGGACAGAGCCCAGATCAGGCTTC. Its protein is CASSVSGTEPRSGF.

The sample holds many counts of this clonotype. This rearrangement joins TRBV7-2 to TRBJ2-2, with 8 bases lining up with TRBD2. Per germline, CDR1 SGHTA and CDR2 FQGNSA. The CDR3 spans 19 residues. V trimming: 4 bases; J trimming: 5 bases; junction bases outside the gene matches: 18. The CDR3 DNA reads as TGTGCCAGCAGCTCCCCCTCTGCGGGAGGTCGTTCGCAGACCGGGGAGCTGTTTTTT. Its protein is CASSSPSAGGRSQTGELFF.

The table lists this clonotype with a few counts. A read error is likely, as this CDR3 ends without the conserved phenylalanine or tryptophan. J is TRBJ2-6 and V is TRBV6-5, with 8 bases lining up with TRBD1. Germline V lookup: CDR1 MNHEY, CDR2 SVGAGI. The CDR3 spans 15 residues. V shed 6 bases, J shed 4 bases, and the junction held 5 bases outside the gene matches. In nucleotides, the CDR3 is TGTGCCAGCAGCTTACAGGGGGTCGGGGCCAACGTCCTGACTCTC. It codes for CASSLQGVGANVLTL.

This clonotype was detected many times. The V gene is TRBV29-1, the J gene TRBJ1-2, with no clear D. CDR1 and CDR2 (germline): SQVTM, ANQGSEA. CDR3 size: 12 residues. V was trimmed by 6 bases and J by 4 bases, leaving 12 bases between them. The CDR3 nucleotides are TGCAGCGTGGGTGACTTGACCTATGGCTACACCTTC. Translating it yields CSVGDLTYGYTF.

The rearrangement uses TRBV6-2 or TRBV6-3 and TRBJ2-6, with D possibly TRBD1 on 6 matching bases. Trimming stripped 10 bases from V and 2 bases from J, with 12 bases between. The CDR3 consists of 14 residues. The V gene's germline CDR1 is MNHEY and CDR2 SVGEGT. This chain's CDR3 is CATVTGTGANVLTF. CDR3 DNA: TGTGCCACAGTAACAGGGACTGGGGCCAACGTCCTGACTTTC.

This clonotype has a count of ten or more. J is TRBJ2-7 and V is TRBV7-8, with a weak D call TRBD1 (6 bases). The CDR3 consists of 15 residues. Trimming left V 1 base short and J 5 bases short, with 15 bases between. Germline V gene lookup returns CDR1 SGHVS and CDR2 FQNEAQ. This chain's CDR3 is CASSLGGGRGDEQYF. In nucleotides, the CDR3 is TGTGCCAGCAGCTTAGGTGGGGGCCGCGGCGACGAGCAGTACTTC.

This clonotype was counted a few times. The genes are TRBV3-1 and TRBJ1-1; D is unresolved. CDR1 and CDR2 (germline): LGHDT, YNNKEL (reference sequence). The CDR3 is made up of 16 amino acids. V shed 4 bases and J shed 4 bases, with 19 bases lying between them. DNA for the CDR3: TGTGCCAGCAGCCTCGAAGGGATTTTGGCTCGCACTGAAGCTTTCTTT. It is translated as CASSLEGILARTEAFF. The whole variable domain, remainder taken from reference TRBV3-1 and TRBJ1-1, is DTAVSQTPKYLVTQMGNDKSIKCEQNLGHDTMYWYKQDSKKFLKIMFSYNNKELIINETVPNRFSPKSPDKAHLNLHINSLELGDSAVYFCASSLEGILARTEAFFGQGTRLTVV.

The rearrangement joins TRBV6-5 to TRBJ2-7; a weak D match, TRBD1 (5 bases). Trimming stripped 3 bases from V and 5 bases from J, with 14 bases between. The CDR3 spans 14 residues. Germline loops: CDR1 MNHEY, CDR2 SVGAGI. The CDR3 here is CASSYSAGRHEQYF. DNA of the CDR3: TGTGCCAGCAGTTATTCGGCAGGGCGGCACGAGCAGTACTTC.

This clonotype has at least ten counts. This chain connects TRBV28 to TRBJ1-5; D not certain. CDR1 and CDR2 (germline): MDHEN, SYDVKM. Trimming shortened V by 2 bases and J by 5 bases, and 4 bases separated the two germline ends. The CDR3 has 12 residues. The CDR3 sequence: CASSLADQPQHF. CDR3 bases: TGTGCCAGCAGTTTAGCAGATCAGCCCCAGCATTTT. The full variable domain, with the rest looked up from reference TRBV28 and TRBJ1-5, is DVKVTQSSRYLVKRTGEKVFLECVQDMDHENMFWYRQDPGLGLRLIYFSYDVKMKEKGDIPEGYSVSREKKERFSLILESASTNQTSMYLCASSLADQPQHFGDGTRLSIL.

This sequence joins TRBV6-2 or TRBV6-3 and TRBJ1-5, with D hard to call. Germline CDR1 MNHEY, CDR2 SVGEGT. The CDR3 is made up of 15 amino acids. V lost 2 bases and J 7 bases, leaving 15 bases between the germline ends. Here the CDR3 DNA reads TGTGCCAGCAGTTACGCGAATCATGGCTACCAGCCCCAGCATTTT. Translated, it gives CASSYANHGYQPQHF.

This clonotype was recorded many times. The genes are TRBV19 and TRBJ2-7; 8 bases align to TRBD1. V was clipped by 5 bases and J by 6 bases; unmatched bases: 6. Germline V gives CDR1 LNHDA, CDR2 SQIVND (reference sequence). The CDR3 loop spans 13 amino acids. CDR3 nucleotides: TGTGCCAGTAGTCAGGGGGCGAATCGCGAGCAGTACTTC. Its protein is CASSQGANREQYF.

Comments on this clonotype: A much bigger clone sits one base away, suggesting this may be a read error. The chain has TRBV6-1 and TRBJ2-7; the D is unclear. From germline, CDR1 is MNHNS and CDR2 SASEGT. The CDR3 covers 15 residues. The CDR3, as DNA: TGTGGCAGCAGACCCGCGCTATCGGCACCCTACGAGCAGTACTTC. Encoded protein: CGSRPALSAPYEQYF.

V and J are TRBV29-1 and TRBJ1-1, with D possibly TRBD1 on 5 matching bases. Germline values: CDR1 SQVTM, CDR2 ANQGSEA. CDR3 length: 12 residues. Trimming took 6 bases from V and 4 from J, leaving 12 bases between them. The CDR3 DNA is TGCAGCGTCAGGGAATCGGGCACTGAAGCTTTCTTT. This sequence encodes CSVRESGTEAFF.

This clonotype appeared many times. The chain links TRBV7-2 to TRBJ1-2, with a tentative D call TRBD1 (5 bases). Per the germline V gene, CDR1 is SGHTA and CDR2 is FQGNSA. With 5 bases removed from V and 5 bases from J, the gap between germline ends came to 12 bases. This CDR3 comprises 13 residues. CDR3 DNA: TGTGCCAGCAGCGTGGTCGGGACGTATGGCTACACCTTC. This translates into CASSVVGTYGYTF. The full variable domain, completed using reference TRBV7-2 and TRBJ1-2, is GAGVSQSPSNKVTEKGKDVELRCDPISGHTALYWYRQSLGQGLEFLIYFQGNSAPDKSGLPSDRFSAERTGGSVSTLTIQRTQQEDSAVYLCASSVVGTYGYTFGSGTRLTVV.

A few counts support this clonotype. This rearrangement joins TRBV28 to TRBJ1-4, with D hard to call. The CDR3 runs to 13 residues. Germline CDR1 is MDHEN and CDR2 is SYDVKM. The V end lost 4 bases, the J end lost 8 bases, and 11 bases lay between the germline ends. The CDR3 spells CASSWEDREKLFF. The DNA for the CDR3 is TGTGCCAGCAGTTGGGAGGATCGGGAAAAACTGTTTTTT.

This clonotype has at least ten counts. The gene calls are TRBV12-3 or TRBV12-4 and TRBJ1-6, with unresolved D. The CDR3 sequence is 12 residues long. Trimming pared 7 bases from V and 6 bases from J, leaving 7 bases between. Here the CDR3 reads CASKLSNSPLHF. For the CDR3, the DNA is TGTGCCAGCAAACTTTCTAATTCACCCCTCCACTTT.

This clonotype was seen repeatedly, ten times or more. This rearrangement joins TRBV11-2 to TRBJ2-2; D uncertain. The CDR3 sequence is 11 residues long. V was trimmed by 4 bases and J by 10 bases, leaving 7 bases between them. CDR1 SGHAT and CDR2 FQNNGV come from the germline V gene. The CDR3 is CASSSYQELFF. CDR3 nucleotide sequence: TGTGCCAGCAGCTCGTATCAGGAGCTGTTTTTT.

This clonotype was recorded many times. The chain joins TRBV7-8 to TRBJ2-1; 12 positions match TRBD2. V dropped 1 base and J dropped 3; count of bases not matched to a gene: 7. This CDR3 region has 18 residues. CDR1 SGHVS and CDR2 FQNEAQ come from the germline V gene. CDR3 in amino acids: CASSLETSGSPLYNEQFF. The CDR3 DNA is TGTGCCAGCAGCTTAGAGACTAGCGGGAGTCCCCTCTACAATGAGCAGTTCTTC.

This clonotype was seen many times. The chain links TRBV6-5 to TRBJ1-5; possible D gene TRBD1, 5 bases. Trimming stripped 2 bases from V and 2 bases from J, with 10 bases between. The CDR3 is made up of 15 amino acids. In germline, CDR1 is MNHEY, CDR2 SVGAGI. The CDR3 DNA sequence: TGTGCCAGCAGTTACGACAGCCGAGGCAATCAGCCCCAGCATTTT. Its translation is CASSYDSRGNQPQHF.

This clonotype came up many times. This sequence joins TRBV28 and TRBJ1-6, with TRBD1 matching 8 bases. V shed 7 bases and J 10 bases; nucleotides not matched to a gene: 12. From germline, CDR1 is MDHEN and CDR2 SYDVKM. This CDR3 region has 15 residues. CDR3 amino acids: CASTETRGRGSPLHF. Here the CDR3 DNA reads TGTGCCAGCACCGAAACCAGGGGGCGCGGGTCACCCCTCCACTTT. Using reference TRBV28 and TRBJ1-6 for the parts outside the CDR3, the full variable domain is DVKVTQSSRYLVKRTGEKVFLECVQDMDHENMFWYRQDPGLGLRLIYFSYDVKMKEKGDIPEGYSVSREKKERFSLILESASTNQTSMYLCASTETRGRGSPLHFGNGTRLTVT.

This clonotype occurred many times. The rearrangement joins TRBV12-3 or TRBV12-4 to TRBJ2-5, with TRBD1 as a possible D gene (6 bases). CDR3 size: 13 residues. Trimming pared 3 bases from V and 3 bases from J, leaving 8 bases between. The chain's CDR3 is CASSFRGKETQYF. CDR3 DNA sequence: TGTGCCAGCAGTTTCAGGGGCAAAGAGACCCAGTACTTC.

This clonotype was seen many times. The chain employs TRBV19 and TRBJ1-2; 8 nucleotides agree with TRBD1. Losses at the gene ends were 5 bases for V and 4 bases for J; bases not matched to a gene: 12. Germline V lookup: CDR1 LNHDA, CDR2 SQIVND (reference sequence). This CDR3 is 16 amino acids long. The CDR3: CASSWAGGDDPYGYTF. DNA for the CDR3: TGTGCCAGTAGTTGGGCAGGGGGCGATGATCCCTATGGCTACACCTTC.

This clonotype was detected ten times or more. V and J are TRBV12-3 or TRBV12-4 and TRBJ2-7; the D gene is possibly TRBD1 (6 bases). V lost 8 bases to trimming and J lost 6 bases, with 14 bases between them. CDR3 length: 12 amino acids. DNA of the CDR3: TGTGCCAGCTGGACCCAAGGGGGCGAGCAGTACTTC. As protein: CASWTQGGEQYF.

This clonotype has ten or more counts. The chain combines TRBV15 with TRBJ2-7, with TRBD2 matching 11 bases. The CDR3 runs to 15 residues. Per the germline V gene, CDR1 is LNHNV and CDR2 is YYDKDF (reference sequence). J lost 1 base, V lost 4 bases, and 3 bases had no gene match. The CDR3 reads CATSIGTSGSYEQYF. CDR3 DNA sequence: TGTGCCACCAGCATTGGGACTAGCGGATCCTACGAGCAGTACTTC. The full variable domain, completed using reference TRBV15 and TRBJ2-7, is DAMVIQNPRYQVTQFGKPVTLSCSQTLNHNVMYWYQQKSSQAPKLLFHYYDKDFNNEADTPDNFQSRRPNTSFCFLDIRSPGLGDTAMYLCATSIGTSGSYEQYFGPGTRLTVT.

There are many counts of this clonotype. A much bigger clone sits one base away, suggesting this may be a read error. CDR3 amino acids: CASRRTTGSDQPQHF. CDR3 nucleotide sequence: TGTGCCAGCAGGCGAACGACAGGGAGCGATCAGCCCCAGCATTTT. The chain has TRBV6-1 and TRBJ1-5; 7 bases line up with TRBD1. The trim removed 6 bases at V and 5 bases at J, leaving 10 bases unmatched. Germline lookup yields CDR1 MNHNS and CDR2 SASEGT. The CDR3 extends over 15 amino acids.